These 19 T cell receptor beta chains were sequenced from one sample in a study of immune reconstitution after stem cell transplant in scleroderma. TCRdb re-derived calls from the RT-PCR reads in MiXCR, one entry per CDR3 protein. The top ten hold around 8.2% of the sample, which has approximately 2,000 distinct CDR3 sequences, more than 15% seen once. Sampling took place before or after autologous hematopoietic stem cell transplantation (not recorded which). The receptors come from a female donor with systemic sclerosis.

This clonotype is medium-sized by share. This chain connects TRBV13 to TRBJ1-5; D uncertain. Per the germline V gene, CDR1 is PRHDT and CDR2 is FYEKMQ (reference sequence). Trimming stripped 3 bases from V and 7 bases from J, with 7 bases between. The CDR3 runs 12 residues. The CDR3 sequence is CASSFGLQPQHF. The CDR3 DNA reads TGTGCCAGCAGCTTTGGTTTGCAGCCCCAGCATTTT.

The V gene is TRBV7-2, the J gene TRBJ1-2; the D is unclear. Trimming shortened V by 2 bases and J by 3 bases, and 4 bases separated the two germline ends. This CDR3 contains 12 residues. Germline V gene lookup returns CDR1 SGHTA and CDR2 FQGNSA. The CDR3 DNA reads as TGTGCCAGCAGCTTATCAGACTATGGCTACACCTTC. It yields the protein CASSLSDYGYTF.

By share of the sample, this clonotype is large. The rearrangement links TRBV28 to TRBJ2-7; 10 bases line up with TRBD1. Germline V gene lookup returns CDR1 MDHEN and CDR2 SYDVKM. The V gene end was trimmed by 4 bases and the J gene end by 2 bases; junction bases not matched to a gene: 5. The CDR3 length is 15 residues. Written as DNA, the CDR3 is TGTGCCAGCAGTTCGGGACAGGGGTACGCCTACGAGCAGTACTTC. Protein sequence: CASSSGQGYAYEQYF.

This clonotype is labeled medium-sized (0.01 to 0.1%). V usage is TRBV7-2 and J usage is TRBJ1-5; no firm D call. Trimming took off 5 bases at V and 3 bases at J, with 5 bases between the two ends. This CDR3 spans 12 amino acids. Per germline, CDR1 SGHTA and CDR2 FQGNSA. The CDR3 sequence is CASSQNNQPQHF. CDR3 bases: TGTGCCAGCAGCCAAAACAATCAGCCCCAGCATTTT.

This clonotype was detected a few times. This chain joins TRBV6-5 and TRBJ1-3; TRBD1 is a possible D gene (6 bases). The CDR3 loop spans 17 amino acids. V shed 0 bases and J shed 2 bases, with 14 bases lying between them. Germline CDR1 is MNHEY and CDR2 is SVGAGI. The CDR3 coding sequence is TGTGCCAGCAGTTACTCGAGGGGGGGTACAGCTGGAAACACCATATATTTT. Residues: CASSYSRGGTAGNTIYF.

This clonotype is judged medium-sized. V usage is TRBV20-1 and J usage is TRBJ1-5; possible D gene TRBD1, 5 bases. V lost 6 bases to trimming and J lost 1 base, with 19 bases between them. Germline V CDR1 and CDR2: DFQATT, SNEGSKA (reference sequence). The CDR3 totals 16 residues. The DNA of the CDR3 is TGCAGTGCCCTCACAGGCGGGGTCCTCAGCAATCAGCCCCAGCATTTT. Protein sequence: CSALTGGVLSNQPQHF.

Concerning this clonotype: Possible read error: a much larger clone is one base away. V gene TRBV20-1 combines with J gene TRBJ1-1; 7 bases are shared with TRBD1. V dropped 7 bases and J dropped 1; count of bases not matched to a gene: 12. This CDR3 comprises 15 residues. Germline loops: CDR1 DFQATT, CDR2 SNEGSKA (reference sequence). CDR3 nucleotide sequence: TGCAGTGTTAAAACCCCGGGACAGCCGAACACTGAAGCTTTCTTT. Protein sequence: CSVKTPGQPNTEAFF.

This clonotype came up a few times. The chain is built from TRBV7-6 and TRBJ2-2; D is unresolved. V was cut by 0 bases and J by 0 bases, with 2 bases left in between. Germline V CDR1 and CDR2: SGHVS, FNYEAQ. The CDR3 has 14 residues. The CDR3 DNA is TGTGCCAGCAGCTTAGCGACGAACACCGGGGAGCTGTTTTTT. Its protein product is CASSLATNTGELFF.

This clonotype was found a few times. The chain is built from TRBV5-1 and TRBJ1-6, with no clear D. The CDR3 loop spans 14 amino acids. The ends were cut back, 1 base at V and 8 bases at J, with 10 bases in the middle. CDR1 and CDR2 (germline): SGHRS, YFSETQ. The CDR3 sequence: CASSLSRSDSPLHF. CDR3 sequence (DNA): TGCGCCAGCAGCTTGTCACGTTCTGATTCACCCCTCCACTTT.

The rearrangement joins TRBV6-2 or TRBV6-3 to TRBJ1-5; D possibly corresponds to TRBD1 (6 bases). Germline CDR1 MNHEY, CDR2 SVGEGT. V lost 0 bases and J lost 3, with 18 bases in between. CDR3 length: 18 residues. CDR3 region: CASSYSLNQGTNNQPQHF. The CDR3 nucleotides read TGTGCCAGCAGTTACTCGTTAAACCAGGGGACTAACAATCAGCCCCAGCATTTT.

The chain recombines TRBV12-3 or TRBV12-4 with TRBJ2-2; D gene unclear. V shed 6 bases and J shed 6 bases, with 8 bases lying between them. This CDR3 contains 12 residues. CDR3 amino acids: CASRFSAGELFF. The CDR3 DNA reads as TGTGCCAGCAGGTTCAGCGCCGGGGAGCTGTTTTTT.

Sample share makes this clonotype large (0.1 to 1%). The CDR3 spells CSARALRETQYF. The CDR3 DNA is TGCAGTGCTAGGGCCCTCCGGGAGACCCAGTACTTC. The genes are TRBV20-1 and TRBJ2-5; D remains ambiguous. The ends were cut back, 3 bases at V and 5 bases at J, with 10 bases in the middle. CDR1 DFQATT and CDR2 SNEGSKA come from the germline V gene (reference sequence). This CDR3 has 12 amino acids.

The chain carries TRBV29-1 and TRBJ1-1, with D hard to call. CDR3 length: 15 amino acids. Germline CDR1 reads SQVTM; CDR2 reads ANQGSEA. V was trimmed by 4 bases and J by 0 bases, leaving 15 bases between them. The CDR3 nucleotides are TGCAGCGTTGTAAGGGAGATATACATGAACACTGAAGCTTTCTTT. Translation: CSVVREIYMNTEAFF.

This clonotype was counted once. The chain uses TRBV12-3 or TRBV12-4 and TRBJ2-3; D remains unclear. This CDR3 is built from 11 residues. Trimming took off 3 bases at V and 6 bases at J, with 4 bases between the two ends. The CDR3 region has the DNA TGTGCCAGCAGTTTCCCCGATACGCAGTATTTT. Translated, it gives CASSFPDTQYF.

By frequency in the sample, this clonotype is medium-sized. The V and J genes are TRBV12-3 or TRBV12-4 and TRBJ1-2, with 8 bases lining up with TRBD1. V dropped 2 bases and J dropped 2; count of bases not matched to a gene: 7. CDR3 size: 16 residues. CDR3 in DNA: TGTGCCAGCAGTTTAAGGGGGGACAGGAGAAACTATGGCTACACCTTC. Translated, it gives CASSLRGDRRNYGYTF.

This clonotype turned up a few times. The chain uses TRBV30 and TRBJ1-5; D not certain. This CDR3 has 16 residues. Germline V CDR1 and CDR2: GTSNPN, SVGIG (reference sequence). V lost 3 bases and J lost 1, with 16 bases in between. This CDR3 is CAWRGKGQFSNQPQHF. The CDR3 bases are TGTGCCTGGAGAGGTAAAGGGCAGTTCAGCAATCAGCCCCAGCATTTT.

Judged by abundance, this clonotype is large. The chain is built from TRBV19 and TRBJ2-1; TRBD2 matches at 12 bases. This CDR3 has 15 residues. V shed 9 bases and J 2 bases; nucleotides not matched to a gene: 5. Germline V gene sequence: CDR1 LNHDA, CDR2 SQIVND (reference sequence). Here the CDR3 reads CASGTSGGTYNEQFF. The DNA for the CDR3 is TGTGCCAGCGGAACTAGCGGGGGGACCTACAATGAGCAGTTCTTC.

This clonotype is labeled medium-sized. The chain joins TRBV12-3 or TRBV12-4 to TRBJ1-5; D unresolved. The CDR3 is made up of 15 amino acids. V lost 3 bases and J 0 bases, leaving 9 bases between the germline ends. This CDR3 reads CASSFGRNSNQPQHF. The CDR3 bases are TGTGCCAGCAGTTTCGGGCGGAATAGCAATCAGCCCCAGCATTTT.

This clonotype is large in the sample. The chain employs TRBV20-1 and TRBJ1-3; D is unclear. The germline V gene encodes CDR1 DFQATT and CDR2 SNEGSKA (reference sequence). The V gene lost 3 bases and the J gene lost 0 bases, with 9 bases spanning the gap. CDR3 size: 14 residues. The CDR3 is CSARGSSSGNTIYF. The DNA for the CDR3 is TGCAGTGCTAGGGGGTCCTCCTCTGGAAACACCATATATTTT.